This is a list of T cell receptor beta chains from one sample in a study of cytotoxic CD8 clonotypes in ibrutinib-treated CLL. Assay used: immunoSEQ multiplex PCR; TCRdb lists only in-frame clones, some missing. Counted here are about 22,000 clones, roughly 75% occurring once; the ten biggest clones make up 7.2%. The sample was PBMCs, taken before ibrutinib treatment. Source of these receptors: a human donor with chronic lymphocytic leukemia. CDR3s include the opening cysteine and the closing phenylalanine or tryptophan. D genes are given only for firm matches. A row's size may be missing; if present it is once, few, many or a size class.

clone size: -
J gene: TRBJ2-7
CDR3 length: 14
D gene: -
V gene: TRBV6-1
CDR3 DNA: TGTGCCAGCAGTGAGAGTCTGGGCTACGAGGAGCAGTACTTC
CDR3 protein: CASSESLGYEEQYF

clone size: -
J gene: TRBJ2-1
CDR3 length: 15
D gene: -
V gene: TRBV4-1
CDR3 DNA: TGCGCCAGCAGCCAAGAAGGAGGAGGGAGGAATGAGCAGTTCTTC
CDR3 protein: CASSQEGGGRNEQFF

clone size: -
J gene: TRBJ1-6
CDR3 length: 14
D gene: -
V gene: TRBV30
CDR3 DNA: TGTGCCTGGAGCCGGGTTCGGGGTAATTCACCCCTCCACTTT
CDR3 protein: CAWSRVRGNSPLHF

clone size: -
J gene: TRBJ1-5
CDR3 length: 14
D gene: -
V gene: TRBV27
CDR3 DNA: TGTGCCAGCAGTTTTGTAGGGAACAATCAGCCCCAGCATTTT
CDR3 protein: CASSFVGNNQPQHF

clone size: -
J gene: TRBJ1-4
CDR3 length: 15
D gene: TRBD1
V gene: TRBV2
CDR3 DNA: TGTGCCAGCAGTGAAGGACAGGGTACTAATGAAAAACTGTTTTTT
CDR3 protein: CASSEGQGTNEKLFF

clone size: -
J gene: TRBJ1-3
CDR3 length: 17
D gene: TRBD1
V gene: TRBV9
CDR3 DNA: TGTGCCAGCAGCCCCCAGGGACAGGCAAGCTCTGGAAACACCATATATTTT
CDR3 protein: CASSPQGQASSGNTIYF

clone size: -
J gene: TRBJ1-2
CDR3 length: 15
D gene: -
V gene: TRBV7-9
CDR3 DNA: TGTGCCAGTCCTACCCCCTCACAGGGAAAGGGTGGCTACACCTTC
CDR3 protein: CASPTPSQGKGGYTF

clone size: -
J gene: TRBJ2-1
CDR3 length: 16
D gene: TRBD2
V gene: TRBV27
CDR3 DNA: TGTGCCAGCAGTTTATGGGCTAGCGGGAGGGAGAATGAGCAGTTCTTC
CDR3 protein: CASSLWASGRENEQFF

clone size: once
J gene: TRBJ1-4
CDR3 length: 15
D gene: -
V gene: TRBV6-4
CDR3 DNA: TGTGCCAGCAGTGACAGGGGGTGGCCGAATGAAAAACTGTTTTTT
CDR3 protein: CASSDRGWPNEKLFF

clone size: -
J gene: TRBJ2-6
CDR3 length: 16
D gene: -
V gene: TRBV9
CDR3 DNA: TGTGCCAGCAGCGACGGGGAGTTCTCTGGGGCCAACGTCCTGACTTTC
CDR3 protein: CASSDGEFSGANVLTF

clone size: -
J gene: TRBJ2-1
CDR3 length: 14
D gene: TRBD2
V gene: TRBV7-6
CDR3 DNA: TGTGCCAGCACTAGCGGGAGAGTCTACAATGAGCAGTTCTTC
CDR3 protein: CASTSGRVYNEQFF

clone size: once
J gene: TRBJ2-1
CDR3 length: 17
D gene: TRBD2
V gene: TRBV9
CDR3 DNA: TGTGCCAGCAGCGTAGGCCCGGGACTAGCGAGTATGGGTGAGCAGTTCTTC
CDR3 protein: CASSVGPGLASMGEQFF

clone size: -
J gene: TRBJ2-3
CDR3 length: 17
D gene: TRBD2
V gene: TRBV7-8
CDR3 DNA: TGTGCCAGCAGCTTGAGGTCTAGCGGCCCTAGCACAGATACGCAGTATTTT
CDR3 protein: CASSLRSSGPSTDTQYF

clone size: -
J gene: TRBJ2-1
CDR3 length: 16
D gene: -
V gene: TRBV14
CDR3 DNA: TGTGCCAGCAGCCAAGGATGGAAGAATCACTACAATGAGCAGTTCTTC
CDR3 protein: CASSQGWKNHYNEQFF

clone size: -
J gene: TRBJ2-7
CDR3 length: 13
D gene: TRBD2
V gene: TRBV28
CDR3 DNA: TGTGCTTATAGCGGGAGGCCCTTAGGGGAGCAGTACTTC
CDR3 protein: CAYSGRPLGEQYF

clone size: -
J gene: TRBJ2-5
CDR3 length: 14
D gene: TRBD1
V gene: TRBV2
CDR3 DNA: TGTGCCAGCAAGGGACAGGGGGCGGCAGGGACCCAGTACTTC
CDR3 protein: CASKGQGAAGTQYF

clone size: -
J gene: TRBJ1-2
CDR3 length: 15
D gene: TRBD1
V gene: TRBV19
CDR3 DNA: TGTGCCAGTAGTATGGAGGGGGCCCCTTGGGAAGGCTACACCTTC
CDR3 protein: CASSMEGAPWEGYTF

clone size: few
J gene: TRBJ2-5
CDR3 length: 14
D gene: TRBD2
V gene: TRBV27
CDR3 DNA: TGTGCCAGCAGGACTAGCGGGACAGTAGAGACCCAGTACTTC
CDR3 protein: CASRTSGTVETQYF

clone size: -
J gene: TRBJ1-3
CDR3 length: 17
D gene: TRBD1
V gene: TRBV27
CDR3 DNA: TGTGCCAGCAGTTTACGTCCCAGGGGGAGGACGGGAAACACCATATATTTT
CDR3 protein: CASSLRPRGRTGNTIYF

clone size: -
J gene: TRBJ2-7
CDR3 length: 14
D gene: TRBD2
V gene: TRBV5-6
CDR3 DNA: TGTGCCAGCAGCTTGCCTAGCGGGATCTACGAGCAGTACTTC
CDR3 protein: CASSLPSGIYEQYF

clone size: once
J gene: TRBJ2-5
CDR3 length: 13
D gene: -
V gene: TRBV27
CDR3 DNA: TGTGCCAGCAGTTTATACCCCGGGGGGACCCAGTACTTC
CDR3 protein: CASSLYPGGTQYF

clone size: few
J gene: TRBJ2-1
CDR3 length: 14
D gene: TRBD2
V gene: TRBV28
CDR3 DNA: TGTGCCAGCAGCCATCGGGGGGGCTACAATGAGCAGTTCTTC
CDR3 protein: CASSHRGGYNEQFF

clone size: -
J gene: TRBJ1-2
CDR3 length: 15
D gene: -
V gene: TRBV30
CDR3 DNA: TGTGCCTGGAGTGCCTCACAGGAAAGACGCTATGGCTACACCTTC
CDR3 protein: CAWSASQERRYGYTF

clone size: -
J gene: TRBJ2-1
CDR3 length: 15
D gene: -
V gene: TRBV7-2
CDR3 DNA: TGTGCCAGCAGCCCAACCTCGGGGCAGGGCAATGAGCAGTTCTTC
CDR3 protein: CASSPTSGQGNEQFF

clone size: -
J gene: TRBJ2-1
CDR3 length: 16
D gene: TRBD2
V gene: TRBV5-1
CDR3 DNA: TGCGCCAGCAATCCGTATAGCGGGGGTACTTACAATGAGCAGTTCTTC
CDR3 protein: CASNPYSGGTYNEQFF

clone size: -
J gene: TRBJ1-1
CDR3 length: 12
D gene: -
V gene: TRBV30
CDR3 DNA: TGTGCCCAGGGGCAGGAGAACACTGAAGCTTTCTTT
CDR3 protein: CAQGQENTEAFF

clone size: -
J gene: TRBJ1-5
CDR3 length: 15
D gene: -
V gene: TRBV19
CDR3 DNA: TGTGCCAGTACTCATCGGGGTTGGGACGATCAGCCCCAGCATTTT
CDR3 protein: CASTHRGWDDQPQHF

clone size: -
J gene: TRBJ1-2
CDR3 length: 15
D gene: TRBD1
V gene: TRBV7-2
CDR3 DNA: TGTGCCAGCAGCTCGACAGGGGGCGCCGGCTATGGCTACACCTTC
CDR3 protein: CASSSTGGAGYGYTF

clone size: few
J gene: TRBJ1-5
CDR3 length: 14
D gene: TRBD1
V gene: TRBV5-1
CDR3 DNA: TGCGCCAGCAGCCTCACAGGGGGCAATCAGCCCCAGCATTTT
CDR3 protein: CASSLTGGNQPQHF

clone size: -
J gene: TRBJ1-2
CDR3 length: 12
D gene: TRBD1
V gene: TRBV6-6
CDR3 DNA: TGTGCCAGCAGCCCGGACAGGAGTGGCTACACCTTC
CDR3 protein: CASSPDRSGYTF

clone size: -
J gene: TRBJ2-2
CDR3 length: 13
D gene: -
V gene: TRBV18
CDR3 DNA: TGTGCCAGCCTTCCCTCGAACACCGGGGAGCTGTTTTTT
CDR3 protein: CASLPSNTGELFF

clone size: -
J gene: TRBJ2-3
CDR3 length: 14
D gene: -
V gene: TRBV9
CDR3 DNA: TGTGCCAGCAGCGTAGGGGGGTCAATAGATACGCAGTATTTT
CDR3 protein: CASSVGGSIDTQYF